This T cell receptor beta chain was recorded in a study of T cell repertoires and HLA-DP antigens. Study as a whole: The donors, ranging 18-to-29 to 60-to-69 years, included a couple of males and one female. Pre-culture CD4+ samples used roughly 1,200 ng DNA versus around 220 ng for CD137+CD4+ sorts.

Clones were sequenced by immunoSEQ multiplex PCR, and TCRdb holds only the in-frame ones, with some missing. The sample carries some 120,000 clones, over 90% recorded once. Comments on this clone: Its antigen is currently unknown.

V gave up 0 bases and J gave up 4 bases, with 15 bases separating them. The V gene's germline CDR1 is LGHNA and CDR2 YNFKEQ. This CDR3 region has 16 residues. The sample consisted of CD4+ T cells from PBMCs. This clonotype was sampled from a woman aged 18-29 years in good health and CMV-seronegative. V and J are TRBV4-2 and TRBJ2-5; D assignment may be TRBD1 or TRBD2 (5 bases each). CDR3 loop: CASSQDGASRGETQYF. The DNA of the CDR3 is TGTGCCAGCAGCCAAGACGGGGCCTCTCGGGGAGAGACCCAGTACTTC.